The T cell receptor beta chain described here comes from a study of blood T cell repertoires in COVID-19. At the level of the study: PBMCs, B-cell-depleted T cells, or T cells were the source of the cDNA or gDNA that made up the material.

Original methodology: Reference gene primers were amplified, and this amplification served to estimate nucleated cell counts. Profiling relied on immunoSEQ multiplex PCR, and the TCRdb table lists in-frame clones only, not all of them. V and J calls and clone size are given by that table; D and trimming were obtained from the DNA. In the table there are hundreds of thousands of clones, 85% to 90% of which are singletons. This CDR3 region has 14 residues. Trimming pared 2 bases from V and 5 bases from J, leaving 13 bases between. The germline gives CDR1 MNHNY, CDR2 SVGAGI (reference sequence). This receptor was taken from a human donor in a cohort sampled during active COVID-19. Sequences were obtained from peripheral blood. The V and J genes are TRBV6-6 and TRBJ2-7, with no clear D. The CDR3 protein is CASSYEPGSHEQYF. The CDR3 DNA reads as TGTGCCAGCAGTTACGAACCCGGGTCCCACGAGCAGTACTTC.